The clone carrying this T cell receptor (beta chain) showed up just a few times. Its target is not known. The data stem from a study of T cell responses to AZD1222 COVID-19 vaccine. Per the germline V gene, CDR1 is SGHKS and CDR2 is YYEKEE (reference sequence). The CDR3 has 16 amino acids. Trimming pared 4 bases from V and 10 bases from J, leaving 21 bases between. Study findings and constraints: CD4 TCRs covered the whole spike, strongest at regions 160-218 and 743-854. The study reported that nearly half of spike-specific TCRs target unmutated variant regions. Among AZD1222 vaccinees, only six were seropositive at baseline. Repertoire collection took place solely once the T cell response had peaked.

Sequencing was performed with immunoSEQ multiplex PCR; in TCRdb, only in-frame clones are kept and a portion is missing. The profile shows 120,000 or so clones, about 95% of them singletons. The chain carries TRBV5-5 and TRBJ1-6; D is ambiguous. This receptor was obtained from an adult who received the AZD1222 COVID-19 vaccine. Sequences were derived from peripheral blood, sampled 28 days after the second AZD1222 dose. CDR3 DNA: TGTGCCAGCAGCCCCCCCCTGCCTCCCTCCGGCTCACCCCTCCACTTT. As protein: CASSPPLPPSGSPLHF.